These 29 T cell receptor beta chains share one sample of origin, sequenced in a study of T cell changes during pregnancy in multiple sclerosis. Produced via immunoSEQ multiplex PCR; TCRdb's table is partial and in-frame only. The sample gives tens of thousands of clones, around 96% of which show up once; roughly 2.4% is in the top ten. The source was CD8+ T cells from peripheral blood mononuclear cells, collected after pregnancy. These receptors were taken from a female donor with multiple sclerosis, enrolled in a pregnancy study.

This rearrangement joins TRBV28 to TRBJ2-7; TRBD2 might be the D (6 bases). CDR3 length: 14 residues. V gave up 3 bases and J gave up 0 bases, with 9 bases separating them. Germline-derived CDR1 and CDR2 are MDHEN and SYDVKM. The CDR3, as DNA: TGTGCCAGCAGTTTGGAGGGTCTCTCCTACGAGCAGTACTTC. It is translated as CASSLEGLSYEQYF.

The V and J genes are TRBV6-5 and TRBJ2-7, with TRBD2 as a possible D gene (6 bases). V lost 2 bases and J 2 bases, leaving 10 bases between the germline ends. CDR3 length equals 14 residues. Germline CDR1 is MNHEY and CDR2 is SVGAGI. CDR3 region: CASSYRRLAYEQYF. CDR3 DNA sequence: TGTGCCAGCAGTTACCGGCGACTAGCCTACGAGCAGTACTTC.

The chain links TRBV19 to TRBJ1-4; possibly TRBD1 for D (6 bases). V shed 1 base and J shed 5 bases, with 11 bases lying between them. Germline lookup yields CDR1 LNHDA and CDR2 SQIVND (reference sequence). The CDR3 extends over 15 amino acids. CDR3 nucleotide sequence: TGTGCCAGTAGTATAGGGGCAAGGGGGAATGAAAAACTGTTTTTT. It translates to CASSIGARGNEKLFF.

The rearrangement joins TRBV13 to TRBJ2-5; the match to TRBD1 covers 10 bases. Germline V gene sequence: CDR1 PRHDT, CDR2 FYEKMQ (reference sequence). The V segment lost 7 bases and the J segment 5 bases; nucleotides outside the gene matches: 13. The CDR3 runs to 16 residues. This CDR3 reads CASTARQGAVGETQYF. CDR3 sequence (DNA): TGTGCCAGCACCGCTAGACAGGGGGCAGTGGGGGAGACCCAGTACTTC.

The rearrangement links TRBV7-3 to TRBJ1-5, with D unclear. Trimming removed 3 bases at V and 10 bases at J, with 25 bases between. The CDR3 is made up of 17 amino acids. Germline-derived CDR1 and CDR2 are SGHTA and FQGTGA. CDR3 sequence (DNA): TGTGCCAGCAGCTTTAAGGGAGGCAGCTTCCTATACCTACCCCAGCATTTT. Amino acids: CASSFKGGSFLYLPQHF.

The genes are TRBV7-2 and TRBJ2-1; D may be TRBD2 (6 bases). Trimming cost V 5 bases and J 8 bases, with 13 bases left between them. CDR1 and CDR2 from the germline V gene are SGHTA and FQGNSA. The CDR3 runs to 13 residues. Here the CDR3 reads CASSEPPGDEQFF. The CDR3 bases are TGTGCCAGCAGCGAGCCCCCGGGGGATGAGCAGTTCTTC.

In DNA, the CDR3 is TGTGCCAGCAGCCAATCGGGACAGGGGCCAATAGGGGGAAATGGCTACACCTTC. Its translation: CASSQSGQGPIGGNGYTF. The chain employs TRBV4-2 and TRBJ1-2, with TRBD1 matching 10 bases. V shed 2 bases, J shed 6 bases, and the junction held 15 bases outside the gene matches. The length of the CDR3 is 18 residues. CDR1 and CDR2 (germline): LGHNA, YNFKEQ.

The chain carries TRBV5-1 and TRBJ1-2; D perhaps matches TRBD1 (5 bases). V was cut by 3 bases and J by 10 bases, with 22 bases left in between. CDR3 length: 15 residues. Per the germline V gene, CDR1 is SGHRS and CDR2 is YFSETQ. CDR3 residues: CASSSGGASQKVYTF. CDR3 nucleotide sequence: TGCGCCAGCAGCTCGGGGGGTGCATCCCAGAAAGTCTACACCTTC.

The V call is TRBV19, the J call TRBJ2-7; 9 bases are a match to TRBD2. The CDR3 runs to 15 residues. V lost 5 bases and J lost 3; bases outside the gene matches: 8. Germline CDR1 is LNHDA and CDR2 is SQIVND (reference sequence). The CDR3 loop is CASSPSSGNFYEQYF. The CDR3 DNA is TGTGCCAGTAGTCCGTCTAGCGGGAATTTCTACGAGCAGTACTTC. The full variable domain, completed using reference TRBV19 and TRBJ2-7, is DGGITQSPKYLFRKEGQNVTLSCEQNLNHDAMYWYRQDPGQGLRLIYYSQIVNDFQKGDIAEGYSVSREKKESFPLTVTSAQKNPTAFYLCASSPSSGNFYEQYFGPGTRLTVT.

This clone has just one count. This chain links TRBV27 with TRBJ2-3, with D possibly matching TRBD2 (5 bases). This CDR3 is 12 amino acids long. The V gene lost 5 bases and the J gene lost 8 bases, with 11 bases spanning the gap. Germline CDR1 is MNHEY and CDR2 is SMNVEV (reference sequence). The CDR3 bases are TGTGCCAGCAGTCCCCCACGGGGTACGCAGTATTTT. Translation: CASSPPRGTQYF.

V gene TRBV4-1 combines with J gene TRBJ2-7; D is undetermined. This CDR3 is 14 amino acids long. The V gene's germline CDR1 is MGHRA and CDR2 YSYEKL. Trimming took 1 base from V and 3 from J, leaving 10 bases between them. As DNA, the CDR3 is TGCGCCAGCAGCCAAGGTCCCCCAGGCTACGAGCAGTACTTC. Translating gives CASSQGPPGYEQYF.

This clone was found once. The genes are TRBV7-9 and TRBJ2-7; perhaps TRBD2 as D (5 bases). V was shortened by 5 bases and J by 6 bases, with 20 bases between the two germline ends. The CDR3 consists of 15 residues. CDR1 and CDR2 from the germline V gene are SEHNR and FQNEAQ (reference sequence). In DNA form, the CDR3 reads TGTGCCAGCAGCCCGCCCCCGGGATCGGCCCTCGAGCAGTACTTC. As protein: CASSPPPGSALEQYF.

V is TRBV19 and J is TRBJ2-2, with TRBD2 matching 14 bases. J lost 4 bases, V lost 6 bases, and 19 bases had no gene match. Germline-derived CDR1 and CDR2 are LNHDA and SQIVND (reference sequence). The CDR3 is made up of 21 amino acids. CDR3 DNA: TGTGCCAGTAGCTCGGAGGAGGGACTAGCGGGAGATGGGGTGGGCACCGGGGAGCTGTTTTTT. Encoded protein: CASSSEEGLAGDGVGTGELFF.

This sequence joins TRBV27 and TRBJ1-5; no definite D call. This CDR3 is built from 13 residues. Germline V lookup: CDR1 MNHEY, CDR2 SMNVEV (reference sequence). The germline V and J ends were trimmed by 4 bases and 5 bases, with 9 bases remaining between them. The CDR3 region has the DNA TGTGCCAGCAGTTGGCAGGCCGATCAGCCCCAGCATTTT. It codes for CASSWQADQPQHF.

The V call is TRBV5-6, the J call TRBJ2-7, with D possibly being TRBD2 (6 bases). This CDR3 comprises 14 residues. V was clipped by 0 bases and J by 2 bases, with 9 bases between them. Germline CDR1 reads SGHDT; CDR2 reads YYEEEE. The CDR3, as DNA: TGTGCCAGCAGCTTGGGGCCGGGAGCCTACGAGCAGTACTTC. Protein product: CASSLGPGAYEQYF.

The chain is built from TRBV11-2 and TRBJ2-1, with D possibly matching TRBD2 (6 bases). The CDR3 has 16 amino acids. V gave up 0 bases and J gave up 4 bases, with 13 bases separating them. Per germline, CDR1 SGHAT and CDR2 FQNNGV. Here the CDR3 DNA reads TGTGCCAGCAGCTTAGAGACGGGAGTAGGGTACAATGAGCAGTTCTTC. Its protein is CASSLETGVGYNEQFF.

V usage is TRBV28 and J usage is TRBJ2-7; no clear D gene. Trimming pared 3 bases from V and 5 bases from J, leaving 8 bases between. Per germline, CDR1 MDHEN and CDR2 SYDVKM. The CDR3 runs to 12 residues. CDR3 region: CASSLVENEQYF. In DNA form, the CDR3 reads TGTGCCAGCAGTTTGGTGGAGAACGAGCAGTACTTC.

V and J are TRBV4-1 and TRBJ2-3, with 9 bases fitting TRBD1. V lost 10 bases and J lost 5; bases outside the gene matches: 7. CDR3 size: 13 residues. Germline CDR1 is MGHRA and CDR2 is YSYEKL. The CDR3 bases are TGCGCCACCGGACAGGGGCTTCTAGATACGCAGTATTTT. It specifies CATGQGLLDTQYF.

This chain links TRBV7-6 with TRBJ2-7, with TRBD1 matching over 7 bases. V was pared by 3 bases and J by 3 bases, with 2 bases of the junction left unmatched. Germline V CDR1 and CDR2: SGHVS, FNYEAQ. The CDR3 covers 13 residues. CDR3 loop: CASSFRQGYEQYF. The CDR3 region has the DNA TGTGCCAGCAGCTTCAGACAGGGCTACGAGCAGTACTTC.

The chain recombines TRBV5-6 with TRBJ2-7; D possibly corresponds to TRBD2 (5 bases). Trimming left V 3 bases short and J 0 bases short, with 16 bases between. This CDR3 is 16 amino acids long. Germline V gene lookup returns CDR1 SGHDT and CDR2 YYEEEE. The CDR3 protein is CASSSVEQGSSYEQYF. Here the CDR3 DNA reads TGTGCCAGCAGCTCGGTAGAGCAAGGGAGCTCCTACGAGCAGTACTTC.

The chain is built from TRBV27 and TRBJ1-2; no definite D call. The CDR3 length is 13 residues. CDR1 and CDR2 (germline): MNHEY, SMNVEV (reference sequence). The V end was cut by 3 bases, the J end by 8 bases, with 13 bases between. The CDR3 nucleotides are TGTGCCAGCAGTTTCCCGGGGAGGATCGGCTACACCTTC. This encodes CASSFPGRIGYTF.

This clone was counted a single time. J is TRBJ2-4 and V is TRBV2; 8 positions match TRBD1. After removal of 3 bases from V and 0 bases from J, the junction contained 13 bases not matched to a gene. Per germline, CDR1 SNHLY and CDR2 FYNNEI. This CDR3 contains 19 residues. The CDR3 reads CASSDRGQGKIVAKNIQYF. CDR3 in DNA: TGTGCCAGCAGTGATCGAGGACAGGGAAAGATTGTAGCCAAAAACATTCAGTACTTC. Filled out from reference TRBV2 and TRBJ2-4, the complete variable domain reads EPEVTQTPSHQVTQMGQEVILRCVPISNHLYFYWYRQILGQKVEFLVSFYNNEISEKSEIFDDQFSVERPDGSNFTLKIRSTKLEDSAMYFCASSDRGQGKIVAKNIQYFGAGTRLSVL.

This clone was seen a single time. The sample carries other DNA sequences with the same CDR3. The J gene is TRBJ2-7, the V gene TRBV19; TRBD1 aligns across 7 bases. This CDR3 spans 13 amino acids. Looked up from germline, CDR1 is LNHDA and CDR2 is SQIVND (reference sequence). V was clipped by 3 bases and J by 4 bases; unmatched bases: 3. The CDR3 reads CASSMGQTYEQYF. In DNA, the CDR3 is TGTGCCAGTAGTATGGGACAGACTTACGAGCAGTACTTC. Together with reference TRBV19 and TRBJ2-7, the CDR3 gives the full variable domain: DGGITQSPKYLFRKEGQNVTLSCEQNLNHDAMYWYRQDPGQGLRLIYYSQIVNDFQKGDIAEGYSVSREKKESFPLTVTSAQKNPTAFYLCASSMGQTYEQYFGPGTRLTVT.

The chain employs TRBV5-8 and TRBJ1-3; perhaps TRBD1 as D (5 bases). The CDR3 runs to 16 residues. Trimming removed 4 bases from V and 3 bases from J, with 17 bases in between. From germline, CDR1 is SGHTS and CDR2 YDEGEE. The CDR3 loop is CASSDGWGEIGNTIYF. In nucleotides, the CDR3 is TGTGCCAGCAGCGATGGATGGGGGGAGATTGGAAACACCATATATTTT.

The chain couples TRBV19 to TRBJ2-1; 11 positions agree with TRBD2. The J segment lost 1 base and the V segment lost 5 bases, leaving 4 bases of the junction unmatched. In germline, CDR1 is LNHDA, CDR2 SQIVND (reference sequence). This CDR3 is built from 16 residues. Here the CDR3 reads CASSVLAGGSYNEQFF. The CDR3 DNA sequence: TGTGCCAGTAGTGTTTTAGCGGGAGGGTCCTACAATGAGCAGTTCTTC.

The chain carries TRBV27 and TRBJ2-1, with 10 bases aligning to TRBD2. Germline V CDR1 and CDR2: MNHEY, SMNVEV (reference sequence). CDR3 length equals 14 residues. The V gene end was trimmed by 5 bases and the J gene end by 10 bases; junction bases not matched to a gene: 8. DNA for the CDR3: TGTGCCAGCAGTACCCTAGCGGGAGCAAAGGAGCAGTTCTTC. This translates into CASSTLAGAKEQFF.

CDR3 DNA: TGCGCCAGCAGCCCCTGGGAGGGTAACGAGCAGTACTTC. Amino acid sequence: CASSPWEGNEQYF. This chain links TRBV4-1 with TRBJ2-7; 7 bases are shared with TRBD2. Germline V lookup: CDR1 MGHRA, CDR2 YSYEKL. The CDR3 totals 13 residues. J gave up 5 bases and V 4 bases, and 5 bases lay outside the gene matches.

The V gene is TRBV28, the J gene TRBJ2-3, with 8 bases lining up with TRBD1. The germline gives CDR1 MDHEN, CDR2 SYDVKM. The CDR3 spans 15 residues. Trimming took 7 bases from V and 4 from J; bases not matched to a gene: 10. CDR3 sequence: CASTLGQGYSDTQYF. The DNA of the CDR3 is TGTGCCAGCACACTCGGACAGGGTTACTCAGATACGCAGTATTTT.

This rearrangement joins TRBV9 to TRBJ2-2; perhaps TRBD1 as D (5 bases). The CDR3 totals 17 residues. Trimming removed 0 bases from V and 0 bases from J, with 12 bases in between. Germline V CDR1 and CDR2: SGDLS, YYNGEE. CDR3 in amino acids: CASSVDRTSTNTGELFF. The CDR3 nucleotides read TGTGCCAGCAGCGTAGACAGGACCTCCACGAACACCGGGGAGCTGTTTTTT.